Listed below are T cell receptor beta chains from one sample, sequenced in a study of identical twins. TCRdb passed the 5' RACE reads through MiXCR, listing each CDR3 protein once. This repertoire shows about 100,000 distinct CDR3 sequences, roughly 6% found once; its top ten account for 10% to 15%. The sample consisted of memory T cells sorted from blood. The receptors here all came from a woman aged 45 to 65 in good health. The CDR3 runs from the conserved cysteine through the conserved F or W. D genes are given only for firm matches. Where a row states a size, it is once, few, many or the class of an expanded clone; other rows omit it.

clone_size	j_call	d_call	v_call	cdr3_nt	cdr3_aa
many	TRBJ2-3	.	TRBV24-1	TGTGCCACCAGTGATTTGAGGGCCAATTCGGCAGATACGCAGTATTTT	CATSDLRANSADTQYF
many	TRBJ1-5	.	TRBV29-1	TGCAGCGTTGGGGTGACCGGGGGCAATCAGCCCCAGCATTTT	CSVGVTGGNQPQHF
.	TRBJ2-1	.	TRBV20-1	TGCAGTGCCGTCCTGCTGGGGCGGGAGCAGTTCTTC	CSAVLLGREQFF
many	TRBJ1-5	.	TRBV4-1	TGCGCCAGCAGCCAAGATTTGGTACAGCCCCAGCATTTT	CASSQDLVQPQHF
many	TRBJ2-1	.	TRBV3-1	TGTGCCAGCAGCCCCCCGACCAACGGCAATGAGCAGTTCTTC	CASSPPTNGNEQFF
many	TRBJ2-1	TRBD1	TRBV11-3	TGTGCCAGCAGCCAACAAGGGACAGGATTTTTCTTC	CASSQQGTGFFF
many	TRBJ2-1	TRBD2	TRBV11-2	TGTGCCAGCAGCTTAGAAGGTACTAGCGGGAGCCCTGACAATGAGCAGTTCTTC	CASSLEGTSGSPDNEQFF
many	TRBJ2-2	TRBD2	TRBV20-1	TGCAGTGCTAAGGCGGGAGCTGACACCGGGGAGCTGTTTTTT	CSAKAGADTGELFF
many	TRBJ1-1	.	TRBV24-1	TGTGCCACAAGGGGGTTGAACACTGAAGCTTTCTTT	CATRGLNTEAFF
many	TRBJ1-2	.	TRBV12-3/TRBV12-4	TGTGCCAGCAGTTTAGACAGAAACTATGGCTACACCTTC	CASSLDRNYGYTF
many	TRBJ2-1	TRBD2	TRBV7-6	TGTGCCAGCAGCAAACTAGCGCCGAGCTCCTACAATGAGCAGTTCTTC	CASSKLAPSSYNEQFF
few	TRBJ2-1	.	TRBV19	TGTGCCAGTAACCACAAAAAGGGTAATGAGCAGTTCTTC	CASNHKKGNEQFF
many	TRBJ2-5	.	TRBV20-1	TGCAGTGCTAGAGTCAGCTCAGGGACCCAGTACTTC	CSARVSSGTQYF
many	TRBJ2-7	.	TRBV3-1	TGTGCCAGCAGCCAAGGAAAAGCCCTCTACGAGCAGTACTTC	CASSQGKALYEQYF
many	TRBJ2-1	.	TRBV12-3/TRBV12-4	TGTGCCAGCAGTGAGGACAGAACGGGATACAATGAGCAGTTCTTC	CASSEDRTGYNEQFF
many	TRBJ2-6	.	TRBV29-1	TGCAGCGTTGACTCTGGGGCCAACGTCCTGACTTTC	CSVDSGANVLTF
many	TRBJ2-5	.	TRBV5-1	TGCGCCAGCAGCGAGCAAGAGACCCAGTACTTC	CASSEQETQYF
many	TRBJ2-5	TRBD2	TRBV5-8	TGTGCCAGCAGCTTGGGGGTAGCGGGCAACCAAGAGACCCAGTACTTC	CASSLGVAGNQETQYF
many	TRBJ2-7	TRBD2	TRBV20-1	TGCAGTGCTAGACCTCGGACTAGCGGCTACGAGCAGTACTTC	CSARPRTSGYEQYF
few	TRBJ1-1	.	TRBV5-1	TGCGCCAGCAGCTTGTCCGGGGGCGTAGCTTTCTTT	CASSLSGGVAFF
few	TRBJ2-2	.	TRBV19	TGTGCCAGTAGTCGGACCGATAATACCGGGGAGCTGTTTTTT	CASSRTDNTGELFF
many	TRBJ2-4	.	TRBV6-2/TRBV6-3	TGTGCCAGCAGAGAGGGAGGAGACAAAAACATTCAGTACTTC	CASREGGDKNIQYF
many	TRBJ2-1	TRBD1	TRBV10-3	TGTGCCATCAGTACAGGGGACGAGCAGTTCTTC	CAISTGDEQFF
few	TRBJ2-7	.	TRBV18	TGTGCCAGCTCACAGAGACAGTACGAGCAGTACTTC	CASSQRQYEQYF
many	TRBJ2-2	TRBD2	TRBV27	TGTGCCAGCGGACGTAGCGGGAGTGGTACCGGGGAGCTGTTTTTT	CASGRSGSGTGELFF
many	TRBJ2-5	TRBD2	TRBV29-1	TGCAGCGCTAGCGGCGGGTTACGAGAGACCCAGTACTTC	CSASGGLRETQYF
many	TRBJ2-2	.	TRBV15	TGTGCCACCAGCCGCCTATCTACCGGGGAGCTGTTTTTT	CATSRLSTGELFF
many	TRBJ2-7	.	TRBV4-2	TGTGCCAGCAGCCAAGAGGTAGGGGCCTACGAGCAGTACTTC	CASSQEVGAYEQYF
many	TRBJ1-5	.	TRBV20-1	TGCAGTGCTAGAGATGAGGTAGGGTCGGAGAATCAGCCCCAGCATTTT	CSARDEVGSENQPQHF
many	TRBJ1-4	.	TRBV25-1	TGTGCCAGCAGTGATGGGGGGGGAAGGGAAAAACTGTTTTTT	CASSDGGGREKLFF
few	TRBJ1-1	TRBD1	TRBV20-1	TGCAGTGCTCGTGACAGGGTAACTGAAGCTTTCTTT	CSARDRVTEAFF
many	TRBJ1-5	.	TRBV20-1	TGCAGTGCTAGAGACGGGCAGCCCCAGCATTTT	CSARDGQPQHF
many	TRBJ2-3	TRBD2	TRBV5-1	TGCGCCAGCAGCCGAGCGGGAGGTTACGATACGCAGTATTTT	CASSRAGGYDTQYF
many	TRBJ2-1	TRBD2	TRBV3-1	TGTGCCAGCAGCCCAACTACTAGCGGGCCTACTGAGCAGTTCTTC	CASSPTTSGPTEQFF
.	TRBJ2-6	TRBD1	TRBV18	TGTGCCAGCCCCCGCGGACAGGGGGTTTCAGGGGCCAACGTCCTGACTTTC	CASPRGQGVSGANVLTF
many	TRBJ1-1	.	TRBV11-3	TGTGCCAGCAGTCCCCGGTCGGACACTGAAGCTTTCTTT	CASSPRSDTEAFF
.	TRBJ2-1	.	TRBV19	TGTGCCAGTACTCCCGACAGGAGCTCCTACAATGAGCAGTTCTTC	CASTPDRSSYNEQFF
many	TRBJ1-2	.	TRBV12-3/TRBV12-4	TGTGCCAGCAGTTCAGGGTATGGCTACACCTTC	CASSSGYGYTF
few	TRBJ2-3	TRBD2	TRBV5-1	TGCGCCAGCAGCCTACTAGCGGGAGACCCCACAGATACGCAGTATTTT	CASSLLAGDPTDTQYF
.	TRBJ2-5	.	TRBV12-3/TRBV12-4	TGTGCCAGCAGTTTATTGGATGGGGAGACCCAGTACTTC	CASSLLDGETQYF
many	TRBJ2-5	.	TRBV27	TGTGCCAGCAGTTTGCCAGGGCCGACCCAGTACTTC	CASSLPGPTQYF
many	TRBJ2-1	.	TRBV24-1	TGTGCCACCAAAGGCCCTTTTAATGAGCAGTTCTTC	CATKGPFNEQFF
many	TRBJ1-4	.	TRBV20-1	TGCAGTGCTAGGGCGGCAGGAGAAAAACTGTTTTTT	CSARAAGEKLFF
many	TRBJ2-2	TRBD2	TRBV24-1	TGTGCCACCAGTGCCCCTCCCGGGACTAGCGGGTGGAACACCGGGGAGCTGTTTTTT	CATSAPPGTSGWNTGELFF
many	TRBJ1-1	.	TRBV30	TGTGCCTGGCGCCCGGGCGCGGAGGGGAAAGCTTTCTTT	CAWRPGAEGKAFF
many	TRBJ2-2	.	TRBV20-1	TGCAGTGCTAGAGATCGCCTAGTATACACCGGGGAGCTGTTTTTT	CSARDRLVYTGELFF
few	TRBJ2-4	.	TRBV20-1	TGCAGTGCTAGTCGGAAAAACATTCAGTACTTC	CSASRKNIQYF
many	TRBJ2-7	TRBD1	TRBV5-1	TGCGCCAGCAGCCTCGGACAGGGAAGGTACGAGCAGTACTTC	CASSLGQGRYEQYF
few	TRBJ1-6	.	TRBV3-1	TGTGCCAGCAGCCAAGAGGTACCTGATAATTCACCCCTCCACTTT	CASSQEVPDNSPLHF
few	TRBJ1-2	TRBD1	TRBV18	TGTGCCAGCTCTACGCGAGGGGGCCAAGGCTACCCCTTC	CASSTRGGQGYPF
many	TRBJ1-5	TRBD1	TRBV6-1	TGTGCCAGTAGTGAAACTACTGACAGGGGGTCCGAGCCCCAGCATTTT	CASSETTDRGSEPQHF
.	TRBJ2-7	TRBD2	TRBV18	TGTGCCAGCTCACCTGGGACTAGCGTTCACGAGCAGTACTTC	CASSPGTSVHEQYF
many	TRBJ2-6	.	TRBV27	TGTGCCAGCAGTTTTCGAGGGCCCGGGGCTGGGGCCAACGTCCTGACTTTC	CASSFRGPGAGANVLTF